The clone carrying this TCR beta chain showed up just once. Its antigen is unknown. Clones were read by immunoSEQ multiplex PCR, and TCRdb kept only the in-frame ones, dropping some. Among 95,000 to 100,000 clones listed, 90% were seen once. This specimen belongs to a study of T cell responses to AZD1222 COVID-19 vaccine. On the study more broadly: Both about-4-week and about-12-week second-dose recipients were combined.

Study-wide points: Donors were mostly white British, more females; clonal diversity possibly underestimated. No repertoire was sampled before or during the peak T cell response, only after it. Of spike-specific TCRs, nearly half reportedly target regions left unmutated in variants.

There are 15 residues in the CDR3. V lost 6 bases, J lost 3 bases, and 7 bases stayed unmatched. Germline CDR1 reads SGHDT; CDR2 reads YYEEEE. Sample: peripheral blood, taken on day 0 of AZD1222 vaccination. The source is an adult in good health. This chain joins TRBV5-6 and TRBJ2-3; 10 bases align to TRBD2. The chain's CDR3 is CASIPSSGGTDTQYF. CDR3 nucleotides: TGTGCCAGCATCCCGTCTAGCGGGGGTACAGATACGCAGTATTTT.